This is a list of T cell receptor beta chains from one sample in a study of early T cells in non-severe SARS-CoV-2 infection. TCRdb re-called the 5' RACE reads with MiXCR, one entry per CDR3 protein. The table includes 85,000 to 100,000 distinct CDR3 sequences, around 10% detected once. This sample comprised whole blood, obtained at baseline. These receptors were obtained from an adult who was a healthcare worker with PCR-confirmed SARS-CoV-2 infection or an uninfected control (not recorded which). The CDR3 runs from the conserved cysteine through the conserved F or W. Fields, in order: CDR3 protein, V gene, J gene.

CDR3: CSARERGGFSSYEQYF; V: TRBV20-1; J: TRBJ2-7
CDR3: CSARDRPDTQYF; V: TRBV20-1; J: TRBJ2-3
CDR3: CSGGTRKETQYF; V: TRBV29-1; J: TRBJ2-5
CDR3: CATSDRRGTSGTLSYNEQFF; V: TRBV24-1; J: TRBJ2-1
CDR3: CASSPSRDSKQYF; V: TRBV7-2; J: TRBJ2-3
CDR3: CSARTDYNEQFF; V: TRBV20-1; J: TRBJ2-1
CDR3: CASSFGVGEQFF; V: TRBV28; J: TRBJ2-1
CDR3: CSARDMAGSPYEQYF; V: TRBV20-1; J: TRBJ2-7
CDR3: CSVFGGLAGDQETQYF; V: TRBV29-1; J: TRBJ2-5
CDR3: CASSLEGGTILFF; V: TRBV7-6; J: TRBJ2-1
CDR3: CASSPGTGGRSNNEQFF; V: TRBV5-4; J: TRBJ2-1
CDR3: CASSLGNQAFF; V: TRBV5-1; J: TRBJ1-1
CDR3: CASGQGEDYGYTF; V: TRBV19; J: TRBJ1-2
CDR3: CASSPLSTGGANIQYF; V: TRBV12-3/TRBV12-4; J: TRBJ2-4
CDR3: CSPTWDSSMNTEAFF; V: TRBV20-1; J: TRBJ1-1
CDR3: CASSLDVGAPEDSPLHF; V: TRBV7-9; J: TRBJ1-6
CDR3: CASSNTGLLYF; V: TRBV14; J: TRBJ2-7
CDR3: CASSLERVQTGELFF; V: TRBV7-9; J: TRBJ2-2
CDR3: CASSLLPTGTEEAFF; V: TRBV7-9; J: TRBJ1-1
CDR3: CASSPGASGYEQYF; V: TRBV28; J: TRBJ2-7
CDR3: CASRRTGANTGELFF; V: TRBV4-1; J: TRBJ2-2
CDR3: CASTPIDGQVPGELFF; V: TRBV19; J: TRBJ2-2
CDR3: CASSLTNEKLFF; V: TRBV7-9; J: TRBJ1-4
CDR3: CASSRRQGLETQYF; V: TRBV4-1; J: TRBJ2-5
CDR3: CSVIKGEQYF; V: TRBV29-1; J: TRBJ2-7
CDR3: CAWSVSLYNEQFF; V: TRBV30; J: TRBJ2-1
CDR3: CATSDFGEQFF; V: TRBV24-1; J: TRBJ2-1
CDR3: CASSPGLFYEQYF; V: TRBV19; J: TRBJ2-7
CDR3: CASSKWTGGRYEQYF; V: TRBV6-5; J: TRBJ2-7
CDR3: CASSPSGSPRYNEQFF; V: TRBV12-3/TRBV12-4; J: TRBJ2-1
CDR3: CASSPADRPNYGYTF; V: TRBV5-8; J: TRBJ1-2
CDR3: CASSSGAGGYYNEQFF; V: TRBV5-4; J: TRBJ2-1
CDR3: CASSKGESYEQYF; V: TRBV7-6; J: TRBJ2-7